The 14 T cell receptor beta chains below were found in one sample sequenced in a study of blood T cell repertoires in COVID-19. The method was immunoSEQ multiplex PCR; TCRdb's version includes in-frame clones alone and lacks a portion of them. This table holds approximately 330,000 clones, roughly 89% found once. The sample was peripheral blood. All receptors derive from a man younger than 40 with COVID-19, enrolled during active disease.

The V gene is TRBV21-1, the J gene TRBJ2-7; TRBD1, the table's D call, was not compared with the DNA. TRBV21-1 is described as a pseudogene. The length of the CDR3 is 16 residues. This CDR3 is CASSKETCGTEYEQYF. Written as DNA, the CDR3 is TGTGCCAGCAGCAAAGAAACTTGCGGGACAGAATACGAGCAGTACTTC.

This clone was recorded only once. This chain joins TRBV28 and TRBJ2-7; no reliable D call. The V end lost 6 bases, the J end lost 5 bases, and 14 bases lay between the germline ends. The V gene's germline CDR1 is MDHEN and CDR2 SYDVKM. The CDR3 consists of 13 residues. Here the CDR3 DNA reads TGTGCCAGCAGCTCCACTCGCCTAAACGAGCAGTACTTC. This gives the protein CASSSTRLNEQYF.

The chain links TRBV27 to TRBJ1-2, with 9 bases aligning to TRBD1. Losses at the gene ends were 3 bases for V and 6 bases for J; bases not matched to a gene: 2. This CDR3 is 13 amino acids long. From germline, CDR1 is MNHEY and CDR2 SMNVEV (reference sequence). As DNA, the CDR3 is TGTGCCAGCAGTTTTGGGACAGGGAATGGCTACACCTTC. Translating it yields CASSFGTGNGYTF.

This chain uses TRBV7-2 with TRBJ1-2; 7 bases are shared with TRBD1. The CDR3 is made up of 13 amino acids. Trimming took 5 bases from V and 2 from J; bases not matched to a gene: 2. Germline CDR1 reads SGHTA; CDR2 reads FQGNSA. The CDR3 spells CASSVDRNYGYTF. CDR3 sequence (DNA): TGTGCCAGCAGCGTGGACAGGAACTATGGCTACACCTTC.

The rearrangement links TRBV9 to TRBJ1-4; perhaps TRBD1 as D (6 bases). Germline V gene data show CDR1 as SGDLS and CDR2 as YYNGEE. The CDR3 runs 15 residues. With 4 bases removed from V and 8 bases from J, the gap between germline ends came to 18 bases. The CDR3 DNA follows: TGTGCCAGCAGCCCATTAACAGGGTATTTGGAAAAACTGTTTTTT. Its protein is CASSPLTGYLEKLFF. The complete variable domain, with remaining parts taken from reference TRBV9 and TRBJ1-4, reads DSGVTQTPKHLITATGQRVTLRCSPRSGDLSVYWYQQSLDQGLQFLIQYYNGEERAKGNILERFSAQQFPDLHSELNLSSLELGDSALYFCASSPLTGYLEKLFFGSGTQLSVL.

The rearrangement uses TRBV7-2 and TRBJ2-7, with a possible D match to TRBD1 (6 bases). V lost 3 bases and J 7 bases, leaving 13 bases between the germline ends. The CDR3 has 13 residues. CDR1 is SGHTA, CDR2 FQGNSA, per germline. This CDR3 is CASSLPGGVEQYF. CDR3 coding DNA: TGTGCCAGCAGCTTGCCTGGGGGCGTAGAGCAGTACTTC.

The rearrangement joins TRBV2 to TRBJ1-1, with a tentative D call TRBD1 (5 bases). The germline V gene has CDR1 SNHLY and CDR2 FYNNEI. This CDR3 region has 12 residues. V was shortened by 6 bases and J by 5 bases, with 10 bases between the two germline ends. The CDR3 region is CASRGEGTEAFF. The CDR3 DNA sequence: TGTGCCAGCAGAGGGGAGGGTACTGAAGCTTTCTTT. Full variable domain (outside the CDR3, taken from reference TRBV2 and TRBJ1-1): EPEVTQTPSHQVTQMGQEVILRCVPISNHLYFYWYRQILGQKVEFLVSFYNNEISEKSEIFDDQFSVERPDGSNFTLKIRSTKLEDSAMYFCASRGEGTEAFFGQGTRLTVV.

This clone was seen once. The chain couples TRBV9 to TRBJ2-3; 10 bases match TRBD1. J gave up 1 base and V 0 bases, and 2 bases lay outside the gene matches. The CDR3 has 16 residues. The V gene's germline CDR1 is SGDLS and CDR2 YYNGEE. CDR3 region: CASSVVGQGGTDTQYF. The CDR3, as DNA: TGTGCCAGCAGCGTAGTTGGACAGGGGGGCACAGATACGCAGTATTTT.

The V call is TRBV11-3, the J call TRBJ2-5; D not certain. V was pared by 1 base and J by 4 bases, with 7 bases between. CDR1 SGHNT and CDR2 YENEEA come from the germline V gene. This CDR3 is 13 amino acids long. The CDR3 coding sequence is TGTGCCAGCAGCTTAGGAAGGAGAGAGACCCAGTACTTC. Its translation is CASSLGRRETQYF.

The gene calls are TRBV3-1 (or the pseudogene TRBV3-2) and TRBJ2-5, with D possibly matching TRBD2 (6 bases). The CDR3 is made up of 17 amino acids. Trimming left V 0 bases short and J 7 bases short, with 21 bases between. The germline V gene encodes CDR1 LGHDT and CDR2 YNNKEL (reference sequence). The CDR3 DNA reads as TGTGCCAGCAGCCAAGAGTATGCCGGGACTCTCGGAGGGACCCAGTACTTC. It codes for CASSQEYAGTLGGTQYF.

V and J are TRBV11-1 and TRBJ1-3; D is uncertain. V shed 8 bases and J shed 0 bases, with 11 bases lying between them. The CDR3 runs to 14 residues. CDR1 and CDR2 (germline): SGHAT, FQDESV (reference sequence). CDR3 DNA: TGTGCCAGCGGCGGACTGAACTCTGGAAACACCATATATTTT. Amino acid sequence: CASGGLNSGNTIYF.

The rearrangement joins TRBV15 to TRBJ2-4; the match to TRBD1 covers 8 bases. CDR1 and CDR2 from the germline V gene are LNHNV and YYDKDF (reference sequence). V lost 0 bases, J lost 1 base, and 17 bases stayed unmatched. This CDR3 has 21 residues. The CDR3: CATSRDLRTGQVSSAKNIQYF. CDR3 coding DNA: TGTGCCACCAGCAGAGATCTGAGGACAGGGCAAGTTAGTTCGGCCAAAAACATTCAGTACTTC. Looking up the rest from reference TRBV15 and TRBJ2-4 gives the full variable domain: DAMVIQNPRYQVTQFGKPVTLSCSQTLNHNVMYWYQQKSSQAPKLLFHYYDKDFNNEADTPDNFQSRRPNTSFCFLDIRSPGLGDTAMYLCATSRDLRTGQVSSAKNIQYFGAGTRLSVL.

J is TRBJ1-1 and V is TRBV11-2; D is possibly TRBD1 (6 bases). The germline V and J ends were trimmed by 4 bases and 4 bases, with 10 bases remaining between them. This CDR3 has 13 residues. CDR1 is SGHAT, CDR2 FQNNGV, per germline. The CDR3 loop is CASSSSRGTEAFF. CDR3 coding DNA: TGTGCCAGCAGCTCAAGCAGGGGCACTGAAGCTTTCTTT.

The chain has TRBV6-2 or TRBV6-3 and TRBJ2-7; 8 bases agree with TRBD2. Germline CDR1 reads MNHEY; CDR2 reads SVGEGT. Trimming at V came to 4 bases and at J to 5 bases, leaving 16 bases not matched to a gene. There are 17 residues in the CDR3. CDR3 coding DNA: TGTGCCAGCAGTTCCCTGCAAGCGGGAGATCGTCGAGACGAGCAGTACTTC. Protein: CASSSLQAGDRRDEQYF.